These 32 T cell receptor beta chains were all obtained from the same sample, sequenced in a study of identical twins. Using its own MiXCR run on the 5' RACE reads, TCRdb lists one record per CDR3 protein. This table has 700,000 or so distinct CDR3 sequences, 8.6% appearing once. The data also belong to a second study, concerning yellow fever vaccine responses in identical twins.

Sequenced: PBMCs. The receptors here all came from a woman aged 18-29 years in good health.

The table lists this clonotype with a few counts. The rearrangement links TRBV11-2 to TRBJ1-3; D is unclear. Looked up from germline, CDR1 is SGHAT and CDR2 is FQNNGV. The CDR3 loop spans 14 amino acids. The V end lost 4 bases, the J end lost 3 bases, and 10 bases lay between the germline ends. The chain's CDR3 is CASSSRGDGNTIYF. The CDR3 DNA is TGTGCCAGCAGCTCGCGGGGAGATGGAAACACCATATATTTT.

This clonotype has a count of ten or more. This sequence joins TRBV12-3 or TRBV12-4 and TRBJ1-6, with D possibly TRBD1 on 5 matching bases. The CDR3 totals 12 residues. The V and J ends lost 5 bases and 8 bases respectively, with 7 bases between them. In nucleotides, the CDR3 is TGTGCCAGCAGTAGCAGGGATTCACCCCTCCACTTT. Encoded protein: CASSSRDSPLHF.

At least ten counts were recorded for this clonotype. This chain joins TRBV10-3 and TRBJ2-7; the match to TRBD2 covers 7 bases. This CDR3 region has 15 residues. The ends lost 3 bases at V and 3 bases at J; junction bases unmatched: 8. CDR1 is ENHRY, CDR2 SYGVKD, per germline. This CDR3 is CAISEGTKSGYEQYF. The CDR3 region has the DNA TGTGCCATCAGTGAAGGGACTAAGTCAGGCTACGAGCAGTACTTC.

The gene calls are TRBV2 and TRBJ2-1; D call uncertain. The V end lost 7 bases, the J end lost 0 bases, and 4 bases lay between the germline ends. Germline CDR1 SNHLY, CDR2 FYNNEI. The CDR3 extends over 12 amino acids. DNA for the CDR3: TGTGCCAGCATTTCCTCCTACAATGAGCAGTTCTTC. This translates into CASISSYNEQFF.

This clonotype was found a few times. The chain is built from TRBV3-1 and TRBJ2-1; TRBD2 agrees at 11 bases. Germline V gene data show CDR1 as LGHDT and CDR2 as YNNKEL (reference sequence). With 5 bases clipped from V and 0 bases from J, the junction kept 9 bases outside the gene matches. The CDR3 loop spans 18 amino acids. In DNA, the CDR3 is TGTGCCAGCAGCGTAGGGACTAGCGGTTCTAGCTCCTACAATGAGCAGTTCTTC. As protein: CASSVGTSGSSSYNEQFF.

This clonotype was observed a few times. The CDR3 DNA follows: TGTGCCAGCAGTTCGTGGCAGGGCACAGATACGCAGTATTTT. Its protein is CASSSWQGTDTQYF. The chain carries TRBV28 and TRBJ2-3; D is uncertain. V gave up 4 bases and J gave up 1 base, with 9 bases separating them. The CDR3 sequence is 14 residues long. Germline loops: CDR1 MDHEN, CDR2 SYDVKM.

The chain is built from TRBV6-5 and TRBJ2-1; 9 bases fit TRBD2. Losses at the gene ends were 2 bases for V and 5 bases for J; bases not matched to a gene: 16. CDR3 size: 19 residues. The germline V gene encodes CDR1 MNHEY and CDR2 SVGAGI. In DNA form, the CDR3 reads TGTGCCAGCAGTTACCGTCCCGGGACTAGCTTCCGCAGCCACAATGAGCAGTTCTTC. Its protein product is CASSYRPGTSFRSHNEQFF.

V gene TRBV24-1 combines with J gene TRBJ2-5; D gene uncertain. The CDR3 loop spans 13 amino acids. Trimming pared 3 bases from V and 5 bases from J, leaving 9 bases between. Germline assignment: CDR1 KGHDR and CDR2 SFDVKD. CDR3 sequence reads: CATSDPVLETQYF. In nucleotides, the CDR3 is TGTGCCACCAGTGATCCAGTATTGGAGACCCAGTACTTC.

This clonotype has at least ten counts. The chain couples TRBV10-3 to TRBJ2-3; 10 bases map to TRBD2. The CDR3 totals 21 residues. In germline, CDR1 is ENHRY, CDR2 SYGVKD. Trimming took 0 bases from V and 0 from J; bases not matched to a gene: 15. The CDR3 here is CAISESSGTSVEITSTDTQYF. The CDR3 DNA sequence: TGTGCCATCAGTGAGTCAAGCGGGACTAGCGTGGAAATAACTAGCACAGATACGCAGTATTTT.

Ten or more counts support this clonotype. The chain carries TRBV6-6 and TRBJ1-6; no reliable D call. The V end lost 6 bases, the J end lost 10 bases, and 10 bases lay between the germline ends. The CDR3 runs 12 residues. Per the germline V gene, CDR1 is MNHNY and CDR2 is SVGAGI (reference sequence). The CDR3 DNA follows: TGTGCCAGCAGCTACCCCGGGTCACCCCTCCACTTT. This translates into CASSYPGSPLHF.

This clonotype occurred a few times. The rearrangement joins TRBV9 to TRBJ2-3, with 11 bases that match TRBD1. CDR3 length equals 16 residues. Germline V gene lookup returns CDR1 SGDLS and CDR2 YYNGEE. V shed 5 bases, J shed 1 base, and the junction held 6 bases outside the gene matches. The CDR3 region has the DNA TGTGCCAGCAGGGCTCGGACAGGGGGCGGCACAGATACGCAGTATTTT. Its protein product is CASRARTGGGTDTQYF.

This clonotype has a count of ten or more. V and J are TRBV29-1 and TRBJ2-3; unclear D gene. CDR3 length equals 15 residues. Between the trimmed V and J ends, which lost 4 bases and 0 bases, there was a span of 14 bases. Germline CDR1 SQVTM, CDR2 ANQGSEA. The CDR3: CSVAIQDTSTDTQYF. The CDR3 DNA sequence: TGCAGCGTTGCGATTCAGGATACTAGCACAGATACGCAGTATTTT.

The V call is TRBV20-1, the J call TRBJ2-5, with D possibly being TRBD1 or TRBD2 (5 bases each). The CDR3 runs to 15 residues. Germline V gives CDR1 DFQATT, CDR2 SNEGSKA (reference sequence). V shed 6 bases and J shed 1 base, with 18 bases lying between them. CDR3 bases: TGCAGTGCCAGTGCCCGGGCGAGGGGCCAAGAGACCCAGTACTTC. Protein: CSASARARGQETQYF.

The table lists this clonotype with a few counts. This rearrangement joins TRBV20-1 to TRBJ2-7, with 10 bases fitting TRBD1. The V and J ends lost 2 bases and 3 bases, in that order; junction bases with no gene match: 4. The CDR3 is 14 residues long. The germline gives CDR1 DFQATT, CDR2 SNEGSKA (reference sequence). CDR3 region: CSARYRDRGYEQYF. CDR3 sequence (DNA): TGCAGTGCTAGATACCGGGACAGGGGCTACGAGCAGTACTTC.

This clonotype has only a few counts. V gene TRBV7-6 combines with J gene TRBJ2-7; 7 bases align to TRBD1. The V gene end was trimmed by 2 bases and the J gene end by 7 bases; junction bases not matched to a gene: 11. Per the germline V gene, CDR1 is SGHVS and CDR2 is FNYEAQ. The CDR3 is 15 residues long. The CDR3 DNA sequence: TGTGCCAGCAGCTTAAACCGGGACAGAGGACCGGAGCAGTACTTC. It encodes CASSLNRDRGPEQYF.

This clonotype was counted between two and nine times. The V and J genes are TRBV12-3 or TRBV12-4 and TRBJ1-5; D is possibly TRBD1 (5 bases). Trimming removed 6 bases from V and 4 bases from J, with 19 bases in between. The CDR3 consists of 16 residues. The CDR3 here is CASSTVPGDRNQPQHF. The CDR3 DNA reads TGTGCCAGCAGCACAGTCCCGGGGGATCGAAATCAGCCCCAGCATTTT.

Notes on this clonotype: Compared with germline, one end of the junction differs, possibly owing to a read error. The genes are TRBV7-2 and TRBJ2-2; TRBD2 might be the D (5 bases). The length of the CDR3 is 15 residues. Germline CDR1 is SGHTA and CDR2 is FQGNSA. The chain's CDR3 is CASSPQADFPGELVF. In DNA, the CDR3 is TGTGCCAGCAGCCCCCAGGCGGATTTCCCCGGGGAGCTGGTTTTT. The whole variable domain, filled in from reference TRBV7-2 and TRBJ2-2, reads GAGVSQSPSNKVTEKGKDVELRCDPISGHTALYWYRQSLGQGLEFLIYFQGNSAPDKSGLPSDRFSAERTGGSVSTLTIQRTQQEDSAVYLCASSPQADFPGELVFGEGSRLTVL.

This clonotype came up a few times. The rearrangement uses TRBV29-1 and TRBJ2-5; 11 nucleotides line up with TRBD2. The V gene end was trimmed by 5 bases and the J gene end by 4 bases; junction bases not matched to a gene: 12. CDR3 size: 16 residues. Germline V gives CDR1 SQVTM, CDR2 ANQGSEA. The CDR3 is CSVPTRILAGVETQYF. DNA of the CDR3: TGCAGCGTTCCCACGCGAATACTAGCGGGAGTAGAGACCCAGTACTTC.

A few counts support this clonotype. The CDR3 is CASSVIGGVAGELFF. The CDR3 nucleotides read TGCGCCAGCAGCGTTATTGGGGGAGTGGCCGGGGAGCTGTTTTTT. The chain joins TRBV5-1 to TRBJ2-2, with D possibly called TRBD1 or TRBD2 (5 bases each). Germline V CDR1 and CDR2: SGHRS, YFSETQ. V gave up 4 bases and J gave up 6 bases, with 16 bases separating them. This CDR3 has 15 residues.

In its sample, this clonotype was seen a few times. This chain links TRBV7-9 with TRBJ1-1, with TRBD1 matching 7 bases. Trimming cost V 4 bases and J 3 bases; bases outside gene matches: 2. The germline V gene encodes CDR1 SEHNR and CDR2 FQNEAQ (reference sequence). This CDR3 contains 13 residues. The CDR3 DNA is TGTGCCAGCAGCTGGGACAGCGACACTGAAGCTTTCTTT. Protein: CASSWDSDTEAFF.

This clonotype was detected only a few times. CDR3 protein: CATSRDHFRGGLGETQYF. CDR3 nucleotide sequence: TGTGCCACCAGCAGAGATCATTTCCGGGGGGGCCTGGGGGAGACCCAGTACTTC. The chain links TRBV15 to TRBJ2-5, with 8 bases identical to TRBD2. V was pared by 0 bases and J by 5 bases, with 14 bases of the junction left unmatched. The CDR3 sequence is 18 residues long. Germline V lookup: CDR1 LNHNV, CDR2 YYDKDF (reference sequence). The whole variable domain, filled in from reference TRBV15 and TRBJ2-5, reads DAMVIQNPRYQVTQFGKPVTLSCSQTLNHNVMYWYQQKSSQAPKLLFHYYDKDFNNEADTPDNFQSRRPNTSFCFLDIRSPGLGDTAMYLCATSRDHFRGGLGETQYFGPGTRLLVL.

There are many counts of this clonotype. The rearrangement joins TRBV12-3 or TRBV12-4 to TRBJ2-4; D not resolved. The CDR3 contains 12 residues. Trimming stripped 2 bases from V and 5 bases from J, with 4 bases between. CDR3 nucleotide sequence: TGTGCCAGCAGTTTAAGAGAAAACATTCAGTACTTC. Amino acids: CASSLRENIQYF.

The chain links TRBV15 to TRBJ2-2, with 9 bases aligning to TRBD1. The J segment lost 7 bases and the V segment lost 0 bases, leaving 3 bases of the junction unmatched. Looked up from germline, CDR1 is LNHNV and CDR2 is YYDKDF (reference sequence). The CDR3 has 15 amino acids. This CDR3 reads CATSRERQGVGELFF. The CDR3, as DNA: TGTGCCACCAGCAGAGAACGACAGGGGGTCGGGGAGCTGTTTTTT.

CDR3 region: CASSEAFRGPYEQYF. CDR3 DNA: TGTGCCAGCAGCGAGGCCTTTAGGGGGCCCTACGAGCAGTACTTC. The chain joins TRBV5-6 to TRBJ2-7; TRBD1 aligns across 7 bases. This CDR3 contains 15 residues. V lost 4 bases and J lost 2; bases outside the gene matches: 9. Germline V gene lookup returns CDR1 SGHDT and CDR2 YYEEEE.

This clonotype was observed at least ten times. The chain carries TRBV6-5 and TRBJ2-2; D may be TRBD1 or TRBD2 (5 bases each). The CDR3 has 16 residues. From germline, CDR1 is MNHEY and CDR2 SVGAGI. V was cut by 2 bases and J by 0 bases, with 10 bases left in between. CDR3: CASSYGETANTGELFF. The CDR3, as DNA: TGTGCCAGCAGTTACGGGGAGACAGCGAACACCGGGGAGCTGTTTTTT.

Only a few counts were recorded for this clonotype. CDR3 coding DNA: TGTGCCAGCAGCCAAGATCCGGGACTAGCGGGCTTAGAGACCCAGTACTTC. This gives the protein CASSQDPGLAGLETQYF. This rearrangement joins TRBV4-2 to TRBJ2-5; 12 nucleotides match TRBD2. Germline CDR1 is LGHNA and CDR2 is YNFKEQ. V was pared by 0 bases and J by 4 bases, with 6 bases of the junction left unmatched. CDR3 size: 17 residues.

This clonotype turned up a few times. V and J are TRBV7-9 and TRBJ2-7; D possibly matches TRBD1 or TRBD2 (5 bases each). The CDR3 runs to 14 residues. Trimming pared 3 bases from V and 3 bases from J, leaving 12 bases between. Germline V CDR1 and CDR2: SEHNR, FQNEAQ (reference sequence). CDR3 sequence reads: CASSFQGDNYEQYF. In DNA, the CDR3 is TGTGCCAGCAGCTTTCAGGGAGACAACTACGAGCAGTACTTC. The complete variable domain, with remaining parts taken from reference TRBV7-9 and TRBJ2-7, reads DTGVSQNPRHKITKRGQNVTFRCDPISEHNRLYWYRQTLGQGPEFLTYFQNEAQLEKSRLLSDRFSAERPKGSFSTLEIQRTEQGDSAMYLCASSFQGDNYEQYFGPGTRLTVT.

Many counts were recorded for this clonotype. The genes are TRBV10-3 and TRBJ2-7, with 8 bases fitting TRBD1. V lost 7 bases and J lost 4; bases outside the gene matches: 3. CDR1 is ENHRY, CDR2 SYGVKD, per germline. The CDR3 loop spans 12 amino acids. CDR3 sequence: CAITGTGYEQYF. In DNA form, the CDR3 reads TGTGCCATCACCGGGACAGGATACGAGCAGTACTTC.

Only a few counts were recorded for this clonotype. The chain combines TRBV4-2 with TRBJ2-7, with unresolved D. Germline CDR1 and CDR2: LGHNA and YNFKEQ. The CDR3 sequence is 15 residues long. V lost 1 base to trimming and J lost 5 bases, with 15 bases between them. The chain's CDR3 is CASSQVAPSFDEQYF. The CDR3 region has the DNA TGTGCCAGCAGCCAAGTAGCCCCTAGTTTCGACGAGCAGTACTTC.

This clonotype was seen only a few times. The V and J genes are TRBV5-1 and TRBJ1-1; D gene unclear. The germline V and J ends were trimmed by 5 bases and 5 bases, with 10 bases remaining between them. The CDR3 runs to 12 residues. Germline-derived CDR1 and CDR2 are SGHRS and YFSETQ. The CDR3 DNA follows: TGCGCCAGCAGGGAATTGGAGACTGAAGCTTTCTTT. This encodes CASRELETEAFF.

The chain carries TRBV7-3 and TRBJ2-2; the D gene is possibly TRBD1 (6 bases). The CDR3 is made up of 13 amino acids. Trimming removed 4 bases at V and 6 bases at J, with 9 bases between. In germline, CDR1 is SGHTA, CDR2 FQGTGA. The CDR3 DNA sequence: TGTGCCAGCAGCTGGACAGTCGCCGGGGAGCTGTTTTTT. It codes for CASSWTVAGELFF.

The table lists this clonotype with many counts. The J gene is TRBJ2-4, the V gene TRBV5-1; D is tentatively TRBD1 or TRBD2 (5 bases each). Trimming took off 1 base at V and 8 bases at J, with 19 bases between the two ends. The CDR3 contains 16 residues. Per the germline V gene, CDR1 is SGHRS and CDR2 is YFSETQ. The CDR3 DNA follows: TGCGCCAGCAGCTTGTGGGTCTCCCCGCGAGGGGACATTCAGTACTTC. As protein: CASSLWVSPRGDIQYF.